One sample yielded the 30 T cell receptor beta chains listed below, sequenced in a study of blood T cell repertoires in COVID-19 (TCRdb year 2020). The library was produced with the immunoSEQ multiplex PCR assay. Not all clones reach the TCRdb copy of this immuneACCESS table, which keeps in-frame sequences only. Checked studies attribute under half of the gap to unresolved V genes and leave the rest unexplained. The sample has under 250,000 clones on record, around four fifths of them singletons. 2.9% of the sample comes from the top ten. The sequenced sample was peripheral blood. All receptors derive from a man in his fifties or sixties with active or convalescent COVID-19.

The rearrangement joins TRBV19 to TRBJ2-6; 8 nucleotides agree with TRBD1. Germline V gives CDR1 LNHDA, CDR2 SQIVND (reference sequence). The CDR3 consists of 18 residues. Losses at the gene ends were 4 bases for V and 0 bases for J; bases not matched to a gene: 8. The CDR3 DNA follows: TGTGCCAGTAGTACGTTACAGGGGGTGGCCTCTGGGGCCAACGTCCTGACTTTC. Protein product: CASSTLQGVASGANVLTF.

V usage is TRBV7-2 and J usage is TRBJ1-4, with D tentatively TRBD1 (5 bases). The germline V gene encodes CDR1 SGHTA and CDR2 FQGNSA. This CDR3 has 14 amino acids. The V end was cut by 5 bases, the J end by 4 bases, with 11 bases between. CDR3 nucleotides: TGTGCCAGCAGCCCCGACAGATTTAATGAAAAACTGTTTTTT. Amino acid sequence: CASSPDRFNEKLFF.

This chain links TRBV15 with TRBJ2-5, with D possibly matching TRBD2 (7 bases). The germline V and J ends were trimmed by 4 bases and 12 bases, with 21 bases remaining between them. Per the germline V gene, CDR1 is LNHNV and CDR2 is YYDKDF (reference sequence). This CDR3 contains 14 residues. The CDR3 nucleotides read TGTGCCACCAGCACGGGGGCTAGCGGACGAAGAAAGTACTTC. It is translated as CATSTGASGRRKYF.

In its sample, this clone was seen a few times. This sample also contains other DNA sequences that code for the same CDR3. This rearrangement joins TRBV18 to TRBJ2-7; tentative D call: TRBD2 (5 bases). The CDR3 totals 16 residues. Between the trimmed V and J ends, which lost 3 bases and 0 bases, there was a span of 15 bases. Germline lookup yields CDR1 KGHSH and CDR2 LQKENI. CDR3 sequence: CASSPAGPTSSYEQYF. CDR3 DNA sequence: TGTGCCAGCTCACCGGCGGGTCCTACGAGCTCCTACGAGCAGTACTTC.

The V call is TRBV30, the J call TRBJ2-5; 10 nucleotides align to TRBD2. CDR1 and CDR2 from the germline V gene are GTSNPN and SVGIG (reference sequence). The CDR3 contains 16 residues. Unmatched junction bases numbered 10, after V lost 2 bases and J lost 4 bases. The CDR3 sequence is CAWSTGAGGPGETQYF. In nucleotides, the CDR3 is TGTGCCTGGAGTACGGGAGCGGGGGGGCCTGGAGAGACCCAGTACTTC. The full variable domain, rest sourced from reference TRBV30 and TRBJ2-5, is SQTIHQWPATLVQPVGSPLSLECTVEGTSNPNLYWYRQAAGRGLQLLFYSVGIGQISSEVPQNLSASRPQDRQFILSSKKLLLSDSGFYLCAWSTGAGGPGETQYFGPGTRLLVL.

This chain joins TRBV5-6 and TRBJ2-5, with TRBD2 identical over 15 bases. V trimming: 3 bases; J trimming: 4 bases; junction bases outside the gene matches: 4. CDR1 and CDR2 (germline): SGHDT, YYEEEE. The CDR3 runs to 16 residues. CDR3 sequence (DNA): TGTGCCAGCAGCTGGGGACTAGCGGGGGGTATAGAGACCCAGTACTTC. This sequence encodes CASSWGLAGGIETQYF.

V usage is TRBV2 and J usage is TRBJ1-1, with TRBD1 matching 7 bases. Trimming removed 9 bases from V and 8 bases from J; junction bases left unmatched: 6. Germline CDR1 reads SNHLY; CDR2 reads FYNNEI. The CDR3 spans 11 residues. The CDR3 region is CASTGAGEAFF. In DNA form, the CDR3 reads TGTGCCAGTACAGGGGCAGGGGAAGCTTTCTTT.

This clone was seen a few times. The gene calls are TRBV7-2 and TRBJ1-4; TRBD1 matches 7 bases. The CDR3 length is 19 residues. V was clipped by 0 bases and J by 0 bases; unmatched bases: 10. Per germline, CDR1 SGHTA and CDR2 FQGNSA. The CDR3 loop reads CASSLARRTGPATNEKLFF. DNA for the CDR3: TGTGCCAGCAGCTTAGCCCGGAGGACAGGCCCTGCAACTAATGAAAAACTGTTTTTT.

V is TRBV29-1 and J is TRBJ2-2; D is ambiguous. Trimming shortened V by 3 bases and J by 5 bases, and 7 bases separated the two germline ends. The CDR3 loop spans 12 amino acids. From germline, CDR1 is SQVTM and CDR2 ANQGSEA. CDR3 amino acids: CSVDVFTGELFF. In nucleotides, the CDR3 is TGCAGCGTTGACGTTTTTACCGGGGAGCTGTTTTTT.

As regards this clone: The junction departs from the called germline gene at one end, perhaps through a read error. The CDR3 DNA sequence: TGTGCCAGCAGCCCTCAACCGGACAGGTCTATTCCCTTC. It translates to CASSPQPDRSIPF. V usage is TRBV5-4 and J usage is TRBJ1-2, with 7 bases lining up with TRBD1. The CDR3 loop spans 13 amino acids. Germline V gene sequence: CDR1 SGHNT, CDR2 YYREEE (reference sequence).

This clone has only one observation. The chain has TRBV5-1 and TRBJ2-7; 7 bases agree with TRBD2. The CDR3 sequence is 15 residues long. CDR1 is SGHRS and CDR2 is YFSETQ in the germline V gene. V dropped 1 base and J dropped 4; count of bases not matched to a gene: 8. The DNA for the CDR3 is TGCGCCAGCAGCTTGAACACGGGAGGAAGGTACGAGCAGTACTTC. Its protein product is CASSLNTGGRYEQYF.

The chain has TRBV30 and TRBJ2-1; perhaps TRBD1 as D (5 bases). Germline V lookup: CDR1 GTSNPN, CDR2 SVGIG (reference sequence). There are 18 residues in the CDR3. V was cut by 2 bases and J by 0 bases, with 20 bases left in between. The CDR3 DNA reads as TGTGCCTGGAGTAAATTTACAGGAGACTTTAGCTCCTACAATGAGCAGTTCTTC. It translates to CAWSKFTGDFSSYNEQFF.

The V and J genes are TRBV3-1 (or the pseudogene TRBV3-2) and TRBJ2-5; 8 positions match TRBD2. The CDR3 runs 18 residues. Trimming at V came to 1 base and at J to 3 bases, leaving 13 bases not matched to a gene. Germline V gene lookup returns CDR1 LGHDT and CDR2 YNNKEL (reference sequence). The CDR3 DNA reads as TGTGCCAGCAGCCAAGGAGAGGATCCAGCGGGGGCAAAAGAGACCCAGTACTTC. As protein: CASSQGEDPAGAKETQYF.

The rearrangement links TRBV9 to TRBJ2-5, with TRBD2 matching 8 bases. The germline V gene has CDR1 SGDLS and CDR2 YYNGEE. V was pared by 0 bases and J by 5 bases, with 15 bases of the junction left unmatched. This CDR3 has 18 residues. The CDR3 DNA follows: TGTGCCAGCAGCGTAGCCCCGGGATTTGGCGGGGGGTATGAGACCCAGTACTTC. As protein: CASSVAPGFGGGYETQYF.

This CDR3 reads CASSPRLEQETQYF. The CDR3 DNA reads TGTGCCAGCAGCCCCAGACTGGAACAAGAGACCCAGTACTTC. The rearrangement joins TRBV5-4 to TRBJ2-5; D remains unclear. Germline loops: CDR1 SGHNT, CDR2 YYREEE (reference sequence). This CDR3 is built from 14 residues. V was trimmed by 4 bases and J by 2 bases, leaving 12 bases between them.

V gene TRBV19 combines with J gene TRBJ2-1; D call uncertain. Per germline, CDR1 LNHDA and CDR2 SQIVND (reference sequence). The CDR3 runs 14 residues. Trimming took off 1 base at V and 5 bases at J, with 9 bases between the two ends. CDR3 nucleotides: TGTGCCAGTAGTATAGTTGCCGGTGACAATGAGCAGTTCTTC. It yields the protein CASSIVAGDNEQFF.

The genes are TRBV27 and TRBJ2-7, with TRBD1 matching 11 bases. After removal of 0 bases from V and 5 bases from J, the junction contained 3 bases not matched to a gene. CDR1 and CDR2 from the germline V gene are MNHEY and SMNVEV (reference sequence). CDR3 size: 15 residues. The CDR3: CASSLSWTGGDEQYF. The CDR3 region has the DNA TGTGCCAGCAGTTTATCGTGGACAGGGGGCGACGAGCAGTACTTC.

The chain uses TRBV7-2 and TRBJ2-3, with a weak D call TRBD1 (6 bases). V shed 0 bases and J shed 2 bases, with 12 bases lying between them. The CDR3 runs 16 residues. CDR1 and CDR2 (germline): SGHTA, FQGNSA. CDR3 region: CASSLAMDSSTDTQYF. The CDR3 DNA is TGTGCCAGCAGCTTAGCAATGGACAGCTCCACAGATACGCAGTATTTT.

This clone has only one observation. The J gene is TRBJ1-2, the V gene TRBV27; D ambiguous. The CDR3 contains 16 residues. Between the trimmed V and J ends, which lost 2 bases and 0 bases, there was a span of 13 bases. The V gene's germline CDR1 is MNHEY and CDR2 SMNVEV (reference sequence). In DNA form, the CDR3 reads TGTGCCAGCAGTTTAAGAGGGCTCGCAACTAACTATGGCTACACCTTC. This sequence encodes CASSLRGLATNYGYTF.

This clone was observed once. This chain connects TRBV11-2 to TRBJ2-7, with a weak D call TRBD1 (6 bases). Trimming pared 0 bases from V and 3 bases from J, leaving 15 bases between. In germline, CDR1 is SGHAT, CDR2 FQNNGV. CDR3 length: 16 residues. CDR3 sequence reads: CASSLDLGARGYEQYF. As DNA, the CDR3 is TGTGCCAGCAGCTTAGATCTGGGTGCCAGGGGCTACGAGCAGTACTTC. Combining the CDR3 with reference TRBV11-2 and TRBJ2-7 gives the whole variable domain EAGVAQSPRYKIIEKRQSVAFWCNPISGHATLYWYQQILGQGPKLLIQFQNNGVVDDSQLPKDRFSAERLKGVDSTLKIQPAKLEDSAVYLCASSLDLGARGYEQYFGPGTRLTVT.

J is TRBJ2-3 and V is TRBV5-1, with 8 bases aligning to TRBD2. This CDR3 region has 15 residues. From germline, CDR1 is SGHRS and CDR2 YFSETQ. J gave up 2 bases and V 0 bases, and 2 bases lay outside the gene matches. The CDR3 DNA follows: TGCGCCAGCAGCTTGGGTAGCGGGGACACAGATACGCAGTATTTT. It yields the protein CASSLGSGDTDTQYF.

CDR3 protein: CASSLQVKTEAFF. CDR3 coding DNA: TGTGCCAGCAGCTTACAGGTAAAGACTGAAGCTTTCTTT. The rearrangement joins TRBV9 to TRBJ1-1, with a tentative D call TRBD1 (5 bases). Germline CDR1 SGDLS, CDR2 YYNGEE. Trimming removed 4 bases from V and 5 bases from J, with 12 bases in between. This CDR3 is built from 13 residues.

Concerning this clone itself: The identical CDR3 is also encoded by other nucleotide sequences in the sample. This rearrangement joins TRBV9 to TRBJ2-7; D uncertain. Deletions cut 2 bases from V and 0 bases from J, with 6 bases between. The CDR3 extends over 13 amino acids. From germline, CDR1 is SGDLS and CDR2 YYNGEE. The CDR3 nucleotides are TGTGCCAGCAGCGTGGGCAGCTCCTACGAGCAGTACTTC. It encodes CASSVGSSYEQYF.

This clone was found once. J is TRBJ1-2 and V is TRBV5-1; TRBD1 aligns across 10 bases. Germline CDR1 and CDR2: SGHRS and YFSETQ. This CDR3 is built from 15 residues. The V and J ends lost 2 bases and 4 bases, in that order; junction bases with no gene match: 5. In nucleotides, the CDR3 is TGCGCCAGCAGCTTACGGACAGGGGGATCCTATGGCTACACCTTC. Its translation: CASSLRTGGSYGYTF.

This clone was counted a few times. The gene calls are TRBV7-9 and TRBJ2-7; 7 bases are a match to TRBD1. The CDR3 extends over 14 amino acids. Germline V CDR1 and CDR2: SEHNR, FQNEAQ (reference sequence). The junction had 4 bases not matched to a gene; V was cut back by 4 bases and J by 1 base. CDR3 sequence reads: CASSSDRASYEQYF. For the CDR3, the DNA is TGTGCCAGCAGCTCCGACAGGGCTTCCTACGAGCAGTACTTC.

The chain combines TRBV19 with TRBJ2-7, with D possibly matching TRBD1 (6 bases). The germline V and J ends were trimmed by 5 bases and 3 bases, with 17 bases remaining between them. Per germline, CDR1 LNHDA and CDR2 SQIVND (reference sequence). The CDR3 extends over 15 amino acids. CDR3 loop: CASSPTGSSNYEQYF. The CDR3 DNA reads as TGTGCCAGTAGTCCGACAGGTTCCTCAAACTACGAGCAGTACTTC.

The rearrangement uses TRBV7-9 and TRBJ1-6, with D possibly being TRBD1 (6 bases). V was trimmed by 5 bases and J by 9 bases, leaving 17 bases between them. Germline lookup yields CDR1 SEHNR and CDR2 FQNEAQ (reference sequence). The CDR3 sequence is 15 residues long. CDR3 protein: CASSPRAPGASPLHF. Written as DNA, the CDR3 is TGTGCCAGCAGCCCCAGGGCACCAGGGGCTTCACCCCTCCACTTT.

This sequence joins TRBV5-6 and TRBJ2-7, with 8 bases identical to TRBD1. V was clipped by 7 bases and J by 5 bases; unmatched bases: 5. CDR1 is SGHDT and CDR2 is YYEEEE in the germline V gene. The CDR3 extends over 12 amino acids. CDR3 in DNA: TGTGCCAGCTATGACAGGGGCGACGAGCAGTACTTC. It encodes CASYDRGDEQYF.

The rearrangement joins TRBV6-5 to TRBJ1-6, with no clear D. This CDR3 has 15 residues. V lost 6 bases, J lost 7 bases, and 16 bases lay in between. Germline lookup yields CDR1 MNHEY and CDR2 SVGAGI. CDR3 in DNA: TGTGCCAGCAGACTCCAGCGGATCGTGAATTCACCCCTCCACTTT. Translated, it gives CASRLQRIVNSPLHF.

This chain links TRBV12-5 with TRBJ2-7; D is unresolved. The CDR3 length is 12 residues. Trimming shortened V by 6 bases and J by 3 bases, and 9 bases separated the two germline ends. Germline CDR1 LGHNT, CDR2 FRNRAP. CDR3 sequence reads: CASGPSFYEQYF. The CDR3 coding sequence is TGTGCTAGTGGCCCTTCCTTCTACGAGCAGTACTTC.